Sequencing of this TCR beta chain was carried out in a study of T cell responses to AZD1222 COVID-19 vaccine. Study-level points and caveats: The study found vaccine-associated CD4 TCRs spanning spike, dominant at 160-218 and 743-854.

Method: immunoSEQ multiplex PCR; TCRdb's copy keeps in-frame clones and lacks some. Seen here are tens of thousands of clones, roughly 85% observed once, and the top ten hold under 8%. This clone was seen a single time. Its antigen is currently unknown. The sample was peripheral blood, taken 28 days after the second AZD1222 dose. The sequence came from an adult who received the AZD1222 COVID-19 vaccine.

The CDR3 loop reads CASSLGGVSGNTIYF. The CDR3 DNA is TGTGCCAGCAGTCTCGGGGGGGTCTCTGGAAACACCATATATTTT. This rearrangement joins TRBV28 to TRBJ1-3, with D tentatively TRBD1 (5 bases). Germline assignment: CDR1 MDHEN and CDR2 SYDVKM. Deletions cut 5 bases from V and 0 bases from J, with 11 bases between. The CDR3 covers 15 residues.